This T cell receptor beta chain was observed in a study of blood T cell repertoires in COVID-19. About the study: COVID-19 samples, acute and convalescent, were from the United States, Italy and Spain. PBMCs, B-cell-depleted T cells, or T cells provided the cDNA or gDNA that made up the material.

CDR1 is SGHRS and CDR2 is YFSETQ in the germline V gene. J gave up 0 bases and V 2 bases, and 6 bases lay outside the gene matches. There are 18 residues in the CDR3. Original data processing: Cell counts per sample came from amplifying reference gene primers. The assay was immunoSEQ multiplex PCR, and TCRdb's table has in-frame clones only and misses some. V, J and clone size derive from that table, while D and trimming were established from the DNA sequence. The sample holds 110,000 or so clones, 85% seen once. This TCR was recovered from a human donor in a cohort sampled during active COVID-19. The V call is TRBV5-1, the J call TRBJ2-3, with TRBD2 matching 13 bases. The sample was peripheral blood. CDR3 nucleotide sequence: TGCGCCAGCAGCTTTCGGACTAGCGGGGGAACTAGCACAGATACGCAGTATTTT. Amino acids: CASSFRTSGGTSTDTQYF.